The rows below give T cell receptor beta chains drawn from one sample of a study of shared clonotypes between healthy human individuals. Clones were read by immunoSEQ multiplex PCR, and TCRdb kept only the in-frame ones, dropping some. Seen here are 2 million to 3 million clones, 90% to 95% observed once, and the top ten hold 0.14%. The sequencing input was naive CD4+ T cells sorted from blood. These receptors all stem from a man aged 18-30 years in good health. Both conserved end residues are part of each CDR3. A D gene is named only where the DNA matches it firmly. The size of a clone is reported for some rows only, either as once, few or many, or as a class for expanded clones.

j_gene | abundance | v_gene | d_gene | CDR3nt | CDR3aa
TRBJ2-7 | NA | TRBV5-1 | TRBD1 | TGCGCCAGCAGCTTGAGCACAGGGGGGAGCTACGAGCAGTACTTC | CASSLSTGGSYEQYF
TRBJ1-1 | NA | TRBV29-1 | TRBD1 | TGCAGCGTTGTAACCGGGACAGGGACGAACACTGAAGCTTTCTTT | CSVVTGTGTNTEAFF
TRBJ1-1 | NA | TRBV10-3 | TRBD1 | TGTGCCATCAGTGGCCCCGGGACAGGGATCGAATTGAACACTGAAGCTTTCTTT | CAISGPGTGIELNTEAFF
TRBJ2-1 | NA | TRBV7-7 | TRBD1 | TGTGCTAGCAGCTTAGCGTTTCAGGGGGCATACAATGAGCAGTTCTTC | CASSLAFQGAYNEQFF
TRBJ2-5 | NA | TRBV9 | NA | TGTGCCAGCAGCACGACTAGTTTCAGGGAGACCCAGTACTTC | CASSTTSFRETQYF
TRBJ1-1 | few | TRBV11-2 | NA | TGTGCCAGCAACCCTTGGGGGGGGAACACTGAAGCTTTCTTT | CASNPWGGNTEAFF
TRBJ1-6 | NA | TRBV6-1 | TRBD1 | TGTGCCAGCAGTGAAGTGCCAGGGGGCCTAAGCTCCTATAATTCACCCCTCCACTTT | CASSEVPGGLSSYNSPLHF
TRBJ2-2 | NA | TRBV7-9 | TRBD1 | TGTGCCAGCAGCCAAACCGACAGGGTCACCGGGGAGCTGTTTTTT | CASSQTDRVTGELFF
TRBJ2-2 | NA | TRBV7-9 | NA | TGTGCCAGCATCTCCACCAAAAGTCCCGGGGAGCTGTTTTTT | CASISTKSPGELFF
TRBJ1-1 | NA | TRBV30 | NA | TGTGCCTGGAGTGTAGGGAAGGAAGGAACTGAAGCTTTCTTT | CAWSVGKEGTEAFF
TRBJ1-3 | NA | TRBV6-5 | NA | TGTGCCAGCAGTTACGGGGTCCTGACTTCTGGAAACACCATATATTTT | CASSYGVLTSGNTIYF
TRBJ2-2 | NA | TRBV28 | NA | TGTGCCAGCAGCAACCTTCAGAGCACCGGGGAGCTGTTTTTT | CASSNLQSTGELFF
TRBJ2-4 | NA | TRBV7-2 | NA | TGTGCCAGCAGCTTAGCTAGCGCTATAGCCAAAAACATTCAGTACTTC | CASSLASAIAKNIQYF
TRBJ2-5 | NA | TRBV4-1 | TRBD2 | TGCGCCAGCAGCCAAGACGGGAGGAGTATCCGTTTGGGAGAGACCCAGTACTTC | CASSQDGRSIRLGETQYF
TRBJ2-1 | NA | TRBV7-2 | TRBD2 | TGTGCCAGCAGCTTAGAAGGTAGCGGGAGATACAATGAGCAGTTCTTC | CASSLEGSGRYNEQFF
TRBJ2-7 | NA | TRBV27 | NA | TGTGCCAGCAGCCGGCGGAACTACGAGCAGTACTTC | CASSRRNYEQYF
TRBJ2-2 | NA | TRBV9 | NA | TGTGCCAGCAGCGTAGGGTATCAGACCGGGGAGCTGTTTTTT | CASSVGYQTGELFF
TRBJ1-2 | once | TRBV7-2 | TRBD1 | TGTGCCAGCAGCCCCCCCGGGCAGGGGGTGGAAGGCTACACCTTC | CASSPPGQGVEGYTF
TRBJ2-6 | NA | TRBV5-4 | TRBD1 | TGTGCCAGCAGCCCCGACAGGGCTGGGGCCAACGTCCTGACTTTC | CASSPDRAGANVLTF
TRBJ1-2 | NA | TRBV19 | NA | TGTGCCAGTAGTATAGGCGACCGGAACTATGGCTACACCTTC | CASSIGDRNYGYTF
TRBJ2-2 | NA | TRBV2 | NA | TGTGCCAGCACCCCGACAGGCTACACCGGGGAGCTGTTTTTT | CASTPTGYTGELFF
TRBJ2-3 | few | TRBV18 | NA | TGTGCCAGCTCACCACCGGGGGGCACAGATACGCAGTATTTT | CASSPPGGTDTQYF
TRBJ1-1 | once | TRBV4-3 | NA | TGCGCCAGCAGCCAAGATGTTTACTTGAACACTGAAGCTTTCTTT | CASSQDVYLNTEAFF
TRBJ1-1 | NA | TRBV6-5 | NA | TGTGCCAGCACCATGTCCGTGGGCGGCACTGAAGCTTTCTTT | CASTMSVGGTEAFF
TRBJ2-7 | once | TRBV15 | TRBD2 | TGTGCCACCAGCAGGCTAGCGGGAGGTTACGAGCAGTACTTC | CATSRLAGGYEQYF
TRBJ2-3 | NA | TRBV14 | TRBD2 | TGTGCCAGCAGCCGACGGACTAGTTTTGATACGCAGTATTTT | CASSRRTSFDTQYF
TRBJ1-2 | NA | TRBV6-5 | NA | TGTGCCAGCAGTTACTCGACCTACGGCAGCTATGGCTACACCTTC | CASSYSTYGSYGYTF
TRBJ2-7 | NA | TRBV2 | NA | TGTGCCAGCCTCAAGGAGGAGGGGTCCTACGAGCAGTACTTC | CASLKEEGSYEQYF
TRBJ2-1 | NA | TRBV11-2 | NA | TGTGCCAGCAGCTTAGGGCAGGTCGGAGAGCAGTTCTTC | CASSLGQVGEQFF
TRBJ2-4 | NA | TRBV30 | NA | TGTGCCTGGAAGGAGGAAAACATTCAGTACTTC | CAWKEENIQYF